This TCR beta chain was identified during a study of blood T cell repertoires in COVID-19. Study information: Acute and convalescent COVID-19 samples came from the United States, Italy and Spain.

Some clones are missing from TCRdb's copy, which holds only in-frame ones; the method was immunoSEQ multiplex PCR. The profile covers a few hundred thousand clones, with around 84% appearing a single time and about 4.1% taken by the ten largest. V lost 3 bases to trimming and J lost 2 bases, with 19 bases between them. The V gene's germline CDR1 is SNHLY and CDR2 FYNNEI. The CDR3 consists of 17 residues. The genes are TRBV2 and TRBJ1-2; a weak D match, TRBD1 (5 bases). Sequenced: PBMCs or T cells enriched from blood (not recorded which). The origin of this receptor is a man aged 25 to 40 who had recovered from COVID-19. The CDR3 region is CASSDPRANLANYGYTF. CDR3 sequence (DNA): TGTGCCAGCAGTGATCCCAGGGCAAACCTTGCAAACTATGGCTACACCTTC. The full variable domain, its missing parts supplied by reference TRBV2 and TRBJ1-2, is EPEVTQTPSHQVTQMGQEVILRCVPISNHLYFYWYRQILGQKVEFLVSFYNNEISEKSEIFDDQFSVERPDGSNFTLKIRSTKLEDSAMYFCASSDPRANLANYGYTFGSGTRLTVV.